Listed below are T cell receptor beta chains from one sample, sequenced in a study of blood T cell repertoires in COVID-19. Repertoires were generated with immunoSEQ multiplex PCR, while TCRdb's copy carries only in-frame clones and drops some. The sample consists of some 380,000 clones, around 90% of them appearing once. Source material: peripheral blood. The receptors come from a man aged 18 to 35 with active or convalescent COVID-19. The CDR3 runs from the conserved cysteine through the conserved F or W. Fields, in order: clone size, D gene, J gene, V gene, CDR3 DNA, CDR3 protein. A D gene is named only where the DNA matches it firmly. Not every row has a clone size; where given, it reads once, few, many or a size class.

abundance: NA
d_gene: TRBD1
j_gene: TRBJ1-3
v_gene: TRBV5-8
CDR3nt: TGTGCCAGCAGCGCCCGAACAGGGGTACCGGCTGGAAACACCATATATTTT
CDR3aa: CASSARTGVPAGNTIYF

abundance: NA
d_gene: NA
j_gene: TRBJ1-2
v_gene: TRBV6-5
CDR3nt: TGTGCCAGCAGTTACTCGTGGGGACTTGGCTATGGCTACACCTTC
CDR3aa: CASSYSWGLGYGYTF

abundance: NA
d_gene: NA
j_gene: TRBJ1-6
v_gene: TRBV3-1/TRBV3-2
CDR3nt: TGTGCCAGCAGCCAAGATGGGGACTCCTATTCACCCCTCCACTTT
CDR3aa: CASSQDGDSYSPLHF

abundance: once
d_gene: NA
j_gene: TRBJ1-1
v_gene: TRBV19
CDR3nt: TGTGCCAGTAGTTTCCCTCGGGGGAACACTGAAGCTTTCTTT
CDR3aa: CASSFPRGNTEAFF

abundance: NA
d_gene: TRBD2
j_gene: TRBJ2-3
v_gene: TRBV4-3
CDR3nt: TGCGCCAGCAGCCAAGATCGGGCGGGGGGTCGCACAGATACGCAGTATTTT
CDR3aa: CASSQDRAGGRTDTQYF

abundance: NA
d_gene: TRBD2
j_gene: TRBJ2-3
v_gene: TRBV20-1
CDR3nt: TGCAGTGCTAGTGTGACTAGCAGAACAGATACGCAGTATTTT
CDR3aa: CSASVTSRTDTQYF

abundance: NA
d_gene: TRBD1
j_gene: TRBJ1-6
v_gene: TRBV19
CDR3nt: TGTGCCAGTAGTGGGACAGGGAGCAGGAATTCACCCCTCCACTTT
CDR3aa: CASSGTGSRNSPLHF

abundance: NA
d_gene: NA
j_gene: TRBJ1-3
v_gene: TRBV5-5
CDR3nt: TGTGCCAGCAGCGGGAGGGACAACTCTGGAAACACCATATATTTT
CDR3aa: CASSGRDNSGNTIYF

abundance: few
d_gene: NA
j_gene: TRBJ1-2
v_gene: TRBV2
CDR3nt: TGTGCCAGCACATTAAGGGGTGGCTACACCTTC
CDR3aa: CASTLRGGYTF

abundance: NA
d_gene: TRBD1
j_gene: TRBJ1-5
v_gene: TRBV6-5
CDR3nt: TGTGCCACCCAGGGGGCGCTTAATCAGCCCCAGCATTTT
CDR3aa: CATQGALNQPQHF

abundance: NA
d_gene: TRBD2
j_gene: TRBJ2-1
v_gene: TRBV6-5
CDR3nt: TGTGCCAGCAGTTACTCAGGGCTAGCGGGAGTTAGTGAGCAGTTCTTC
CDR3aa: CASSYSGLAGVSEQFF

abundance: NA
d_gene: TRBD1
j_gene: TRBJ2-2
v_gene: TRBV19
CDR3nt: TGTGCCAGTAGTCTATGGGACAGGAGGGCCGGGGAGCTGTTTTTT
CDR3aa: CASSLWDRRAGELFF

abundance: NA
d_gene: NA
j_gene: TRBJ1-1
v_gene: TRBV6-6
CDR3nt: TGTGCCAGCGGCCGCGGGGGTGAAGCTTTCTTT
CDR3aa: CASGRGGEAFF

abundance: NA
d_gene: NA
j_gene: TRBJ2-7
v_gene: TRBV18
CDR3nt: TGTGCCAGCTCACCACCGCGATCCTACGAGCAGTACTTC
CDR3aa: CASSPPRSYEQYF

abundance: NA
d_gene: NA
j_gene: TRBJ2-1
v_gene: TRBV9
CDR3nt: TGTGCCAGCAGCGCCGCTAGCGACACCTACAATGAGCAGTTCTTC
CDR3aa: CASSAASDTYNEQFF

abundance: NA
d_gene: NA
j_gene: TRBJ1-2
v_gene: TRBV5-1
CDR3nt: TGCGCCAGCAGCTCCCGAGGGGACTTAAACTATGGCTACACCTTC
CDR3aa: CASSSRGDLNYGYTF

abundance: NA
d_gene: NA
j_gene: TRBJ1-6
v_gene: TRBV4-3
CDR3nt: TGCGCCAGCAGCCAAGAAAGAGGCCCAACGCGTTCACCCCTCCACTTT
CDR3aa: CASSQERGPTRSPLHF

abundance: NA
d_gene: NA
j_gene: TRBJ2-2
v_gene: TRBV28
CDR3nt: TGTGCCAGCAGCCAATGGTTCGTAGCGAACACCGGGGAGCTGTTTTTT
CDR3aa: CASSQWFVANTGELFF

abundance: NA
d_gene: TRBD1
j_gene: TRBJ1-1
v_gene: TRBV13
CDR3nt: TGTGCCAGCAGCTTACAGACAGGGAAGAACACTGAAGCTTTCTTT
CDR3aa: CASSLQTGKNTEAFF

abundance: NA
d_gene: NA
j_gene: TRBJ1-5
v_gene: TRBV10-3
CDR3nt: TGTGCCATCGGCAGGGACAAGGATCAGCCCCAGCATTTT
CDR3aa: CAIGRDKDQPQHF

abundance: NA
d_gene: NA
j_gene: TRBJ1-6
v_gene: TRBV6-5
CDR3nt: TGTGCCAGCACCCCCAGCGGGCAGAAAAGCGCACCCCTCCACTTT
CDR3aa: CASTPSGQKSAPLHF

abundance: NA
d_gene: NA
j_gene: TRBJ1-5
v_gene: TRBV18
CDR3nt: TGTGCCAGCTCACTTTGGACAGAGCGGTCGTATCAGCCCCAGCATTTT
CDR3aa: CASSLWTERSYQPQHF

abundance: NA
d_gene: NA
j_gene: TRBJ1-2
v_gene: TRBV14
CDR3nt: TGTGCCAGCAGCCAAGAAGGGGGTTGGAGCTATGGCTACACCTTC
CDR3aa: CASSQEGGWSYGYTF

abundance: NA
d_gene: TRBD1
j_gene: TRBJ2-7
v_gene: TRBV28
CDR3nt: TGTGCCAGCAGTCTGACAGGGGTCTACGAGCAGTACTTC
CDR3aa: CASSLTGVYEQYF

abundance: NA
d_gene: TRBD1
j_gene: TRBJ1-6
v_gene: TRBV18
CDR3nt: TGTGCCAGCTCACCGTCCGGGACAGGGGCTTTATCACCCCTCCACTTT
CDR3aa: CASSPSGTGALSPLHF

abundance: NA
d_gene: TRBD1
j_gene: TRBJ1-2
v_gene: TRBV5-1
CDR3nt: TGCGCCAGCAGCCTTGGACAGGGGACATCATATGGCTACACCTTC
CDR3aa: CASSLGQGTSYGYTF

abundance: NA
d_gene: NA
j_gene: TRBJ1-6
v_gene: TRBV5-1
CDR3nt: TGCGCCAGCAGCTCCGAGACACCTTATAATTCACCCCTCCACTTT
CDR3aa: CASSSETPYNSPLHF

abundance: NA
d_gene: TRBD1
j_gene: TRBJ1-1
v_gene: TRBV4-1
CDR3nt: TGCGCCAGCAGTCGGACAGGGGCAAACACTGAAGCTTTCTTT
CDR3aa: CASSRTGANTEAFF

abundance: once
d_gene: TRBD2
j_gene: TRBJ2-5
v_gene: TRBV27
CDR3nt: TGTGCCAGCAGTCCCGGACTAGCGGGTGTCATTGAGACCCAGTACTTC
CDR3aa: CASSPGLAGVIETQYF

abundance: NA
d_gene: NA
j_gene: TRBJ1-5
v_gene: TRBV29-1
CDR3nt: TGCAGCGCCGCCGGGACTGCAAATCAGCCCCAGCATTTT
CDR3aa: CSAAGTANQPQHF

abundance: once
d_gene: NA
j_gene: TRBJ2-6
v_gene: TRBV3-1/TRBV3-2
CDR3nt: TGTGCCAGCAGCCAAAGGTCTGGGGCCAACGTGCTGACTTTC
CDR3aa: CASSQRSGANVLTF

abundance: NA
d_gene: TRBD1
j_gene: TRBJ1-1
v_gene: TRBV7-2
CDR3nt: TGTGCCAGCAGGTACAGGGGAGGTGAAGCTTTCTTT
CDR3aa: CASRYRGGEAFF

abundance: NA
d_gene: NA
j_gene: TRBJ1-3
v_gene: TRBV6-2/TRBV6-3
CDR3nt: TGTGCCAGCAGTTCGGTGGGAAACACCATATATTTT
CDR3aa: CASSSVGNTIYF

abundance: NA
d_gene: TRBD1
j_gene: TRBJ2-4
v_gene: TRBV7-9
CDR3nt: TGTGCCAGCAGCTTAAACACCGGACAGGCAGCCAAAAACATTCAGTACTTC
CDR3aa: CASSLNTGQAAKNIQYF

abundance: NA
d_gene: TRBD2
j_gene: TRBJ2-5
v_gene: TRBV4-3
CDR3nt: TGCGCCAGCAGCCAGGCCTTTAGCGGGGGGCAAGAGACCCAGTACTTC
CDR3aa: CASSQAFSGGQETQYF

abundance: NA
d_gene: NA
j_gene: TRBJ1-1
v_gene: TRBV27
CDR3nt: TGTGCCAGCAGCGTGGGGCAGGGATGGAACACTGAAGCTTTCTTT
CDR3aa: CASSVGQGWNTEAFF

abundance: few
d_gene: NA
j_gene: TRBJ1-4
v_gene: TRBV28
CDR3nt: TGTGCCAGCAGTTTGCGTATAAATGAAAAACTGTTTTTT
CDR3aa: CASSLRINEKLFF

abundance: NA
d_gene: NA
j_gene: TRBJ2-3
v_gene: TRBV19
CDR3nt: TGTGCCAGTAGTATAAGAGGAGGGCAGGGCACAGATACGCAGTATTTT
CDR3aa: CASSIRGGQGTDTQYF

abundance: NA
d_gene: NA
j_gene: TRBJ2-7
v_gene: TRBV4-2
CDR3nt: TGTGCCAGCAGCCCGGCGGAACAGGGCTACGAGCAGTACTTC
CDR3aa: CASSPAEQGYEQYF

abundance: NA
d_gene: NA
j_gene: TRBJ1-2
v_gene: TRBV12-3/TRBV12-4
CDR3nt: TGTGCCACCCTTGGGCCGAGAGGCTACACCTTC
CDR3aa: CATLGPRGYTF

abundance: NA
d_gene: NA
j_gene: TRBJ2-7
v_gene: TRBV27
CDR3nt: TGTGCCAGCAGTTTATATGGACACAGCTCCTACGAGCAGTACTTC
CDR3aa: CASSLYGHSSYEQYF